One TCR beta chain is described in this entry. This sample was included in a study of blood T cell repertoires in COVID-19. Study-level background: Specimens from acute and convalescent COVID-19 originated in the United States, Italy and Spain. From T cells, B-cell-depleted T cells, or PBMCs came the material, which was cDNA or gDNA.

Authors' data handling: Researchers report that nucleated cell counts were estimated from reference gene primer amplification. Generated by immunoSEQ multiplex PCR, the TCRdb table keeps only in-frame clones and is missing some. V, J and clone size derive from that table, while D and trimming were established from the DNA sequence. The sample records over 50,000 clones, about 91% being singletons. V trimming: 2 bases; J trimming: 2 bases; junction bases outside the gene matches: 8. The germline V gene encodes CDR1 MRHNA and CDR2 SNTAGT. This CDR3 is 17 amino acids long. This chain uses TRBV6-4 with TRBJ2-3; 9 bases line up with TRBD2. Sequences were obtained from peripheral blood. The sequence derives from a man between 45 and 60 years old with active COVID-19. CDR3 sequence: CASSDPLAGVHTDTQYF. The DNA for the CDR3 is TGTGCCAGCAGTGACCCTTTAGCGGGGGTCCACACAGATACGCAGTATTTT.